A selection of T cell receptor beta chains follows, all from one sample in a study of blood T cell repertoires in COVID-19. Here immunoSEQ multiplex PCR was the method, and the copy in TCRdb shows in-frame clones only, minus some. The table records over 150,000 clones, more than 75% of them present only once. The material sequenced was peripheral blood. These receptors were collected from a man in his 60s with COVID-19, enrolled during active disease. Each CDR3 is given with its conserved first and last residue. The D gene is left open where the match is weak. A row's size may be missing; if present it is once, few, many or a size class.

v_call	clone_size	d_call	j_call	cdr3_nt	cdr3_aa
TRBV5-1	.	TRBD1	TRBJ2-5	TGCGCCAGCGGGGATCCAGGGGGCCGGGAGACCCAGTACTTC	CASGDPGGRETQYF
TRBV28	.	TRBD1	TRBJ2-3	TGTGCCAGCACCCCACCTCCGGGACAGGGAACAGATACGCAGTATTTT	CASTPPPGQGTDTQYF
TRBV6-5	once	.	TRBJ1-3	TGTGCCAGCAGATCGTCTGGAAACACCATATATTTT	CASRSSGNTIYF
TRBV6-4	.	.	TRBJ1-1	TGTGCCAGCAGTGACTCGATGAGTCTGAACACTGAAGCTTTCTTT	CASSDSMSLNTEAFF
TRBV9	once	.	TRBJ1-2	TGTGCCAGCAGCGCACAGGGCTTTGGCTACACCTTC	CASSAQGFGYTF
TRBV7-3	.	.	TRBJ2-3	TGTGCCAGCAGCTTATATGCCGGGCAGGGGAGAGATACGCAGTATTTT	CASSLYAGQGRDTQYF
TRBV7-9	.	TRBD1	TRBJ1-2	TGTGCCAGCAGCCTATTCCCGGGACAGGGTAACTATGGCTACACCTTC	CASSLFPGQGNYGYTF
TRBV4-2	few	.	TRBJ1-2	TGTGCCAGCAGCCAAGAGCAGGGTAACTATGGCTACACCTTC	CASSQEQGNYGYTF
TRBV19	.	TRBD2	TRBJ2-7	TGTGCCAGTAGTATAGATCTCCAAGCGGGAACGTACGAGCAGTACTTC	CASSIDLQAGTYEQYF
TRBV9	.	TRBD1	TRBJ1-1	TGTGCCAGCAGCGTAGAGACAGGGCGGGCTTTCTTT	CASSVETGRAFF
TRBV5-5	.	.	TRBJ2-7	TGTGCCAGCAGCATGCTGACAGAGAACTACGAGCAGTACTTC	CASSMLTENYEQYF
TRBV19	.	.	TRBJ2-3	TGTGCCAGTCAGACAGGTGTGGGCACAGATACGCAGTATTTT	CASQTGVGTDTQYF
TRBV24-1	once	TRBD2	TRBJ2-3	TGTGCCACCAGTGATTCAGCTAGCGGGACAACAGATACGCAGTATTTT	CATSDSASGTTDTQYF
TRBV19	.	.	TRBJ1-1	TGTGCCAGTAGTACCCTAGGGGCTGAAGCTTTCTTT	CASSTLGAEAFF
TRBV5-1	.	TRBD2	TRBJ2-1	TGCGCCAGCAGGAGGACTAGCGGGGACCACAATGAGCAGTTCTTC	CASRRTSGDHNEQFF
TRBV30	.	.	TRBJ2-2	TGTGCCTGGAGTGTACTCGGACCCCATGTGAGGGGGTATGTGGCCGGGGAGCTGTTTTTT	CAWSVLGPHVRGYVAGELFF
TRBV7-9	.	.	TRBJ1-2	TGTGCCAGCAGCTTAGATTTTTTTGGCGGGGGCGGGTATGGCTACACCTTC	CASSLDFFGGGGYGYTF
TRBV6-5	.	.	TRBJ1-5	TGTGCCAGCAGAACTACGAGACAGGTCAATCAGCCCCAGCATTTT	CASRTTRQVNQPQHF
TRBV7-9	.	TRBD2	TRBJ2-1	TGTGCCAGCAGCTGGGGGACTACTTCCTACAATGAGCAGTTCTTC	CASSWGTTSYNEQFF
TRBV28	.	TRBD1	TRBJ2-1	TGTGCCACGGGTAAGGGGGCCCTAAGGTACAATGAGCAGTTCTTC	CATGKGALRYNEQFF
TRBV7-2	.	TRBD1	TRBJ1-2	TGTGCCAGCAGCCAGGATGGGGGACAGGGGGCTCGCTACACCTTC	CASSQDGGQGARYTF
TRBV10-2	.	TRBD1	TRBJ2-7	TGCGCCAGCAGTGACTGGAACAGGGGGACATACGAGCAGTACTTC	CASSDWNRGTYEQYF
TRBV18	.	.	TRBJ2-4	TGTGCCAGCTCACCACCGACCGGGGGAGCCAAAAACATTCAGTACTTC	CASSPPTGGAKNIQYF
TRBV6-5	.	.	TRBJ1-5	TGTGCCAGCAGAAACACAGTCAATCAGCCCCAGCATTTT	CASRNTVNQPQHF
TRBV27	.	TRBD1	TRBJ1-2	TGTGCCAGCAGTCCGGGGGACAGGGAAGCGTCGGGCTACACCTTC	CASSPGDREASGYTF
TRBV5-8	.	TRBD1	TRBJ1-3	TGTGCCAGCAGGACTGGGACAGCCTCTGGAAACACCATATATTTT	CASRTGTASGNTIYF
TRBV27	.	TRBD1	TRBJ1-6	TGTGCCAGCAGTCAATTAGGACAGGGAGTCCTCCACTTT	CASSQLGQGVLHF
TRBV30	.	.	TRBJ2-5	TGTGCCTGGAAGGGCGGGGAAGAGACCCAGTACTTC	CAWKGGEETQYF
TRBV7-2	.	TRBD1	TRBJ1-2	TGTGCCAGCAGCTTAGCCCCGACAGGGGGTTATGGCTACACCTTC	CASSLAPTGGYGYTF
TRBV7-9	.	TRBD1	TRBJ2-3	TGTGCCAGCAGCCTAAGGACAGGGGGAACAGATACGCAGTATTTT	CASSLRTGGTDTQYF
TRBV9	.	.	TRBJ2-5	TGTGCCAGCAGCGTAGTTGGGGGGACGGTTGGAGAGACCCAGTACTTC	CASSVVGGTVGETQYF
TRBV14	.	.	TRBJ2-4	TGTGCCAGCAGCCAAGAACGGGCAGGAGGTAACCACAAAAACATTCAGTACTTC	CASSQERAGGNHKNIQYF
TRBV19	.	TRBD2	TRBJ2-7	TGTGCCAGTAGTGACGTGAGGGGGGTTAGCGGGAGGTTCTCCTACGAGCAGTACTTC	CASSDVRGVSGRFSYEQYF
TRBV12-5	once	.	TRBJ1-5	TGTGCTAGTGGTACCACGCGGGGAGGGAATCAGCCCCAGCATTTT	CASGTTRGGNQPQHF
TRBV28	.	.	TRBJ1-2	TGTGCCAGCAATACACCGAGACAGCCCATTTTAAACTATGGCTACACCTTC	CASNTPRQPILNYGYTF
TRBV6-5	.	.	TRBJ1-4	TGTGCCAGCACCCCAGGGGAGTCAAAACTGTTTTTT	CASTPGESKLFF
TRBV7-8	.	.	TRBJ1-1	TGTGCCAGCAGCTTAGATAGCAGGGTATTTGGTCCCGAAGCTTTCTTT	CASSLDSRVFGPEAFF
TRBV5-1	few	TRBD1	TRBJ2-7	TGCGCCAGCCGCCTTGACAGGGTACCATCCTACGAGCAGTACTTC	CASRLDRVPSYEQYF
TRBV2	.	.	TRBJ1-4	TGTGCCAGCAGTGCCCTCACCGGGGCTAATGAAAAACTGTTTTTT	CASSALTGANEKLFF
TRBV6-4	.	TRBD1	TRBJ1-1	TGTGCCAGTCGGGACAGGGAGAACACTGAAGCTTTCTTT	CASRDRENTEAFF
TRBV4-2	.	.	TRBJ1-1	TGTGCCAGCAGCCAATCAGACAGGTTAAGCACTGAAGCTTTCTTT	CASSQSDRLSTEAFF
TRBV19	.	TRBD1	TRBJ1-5	TGTGCCAGTAGTAGAGGGACAGGGAGGAGCAATCAGCCCCAGCATTTT	CASSRGTGRSNQPQHF
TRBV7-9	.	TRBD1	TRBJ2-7	TGTGCCAGCAGCCCCCGGGACAGGGGCTCCTACGAGCAGTACTTC	CASSPRDRGSYEQYF
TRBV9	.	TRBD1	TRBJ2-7	TGTGCCAGCAGCGTGGGGACAGCGGCGCCCAAGGGGCGAACCTACGAGCAGTACTTC	CASSVGTAAPKGRTYEQYF
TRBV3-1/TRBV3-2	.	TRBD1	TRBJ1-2	TGTGCCAGCAGCAAACGAACAGGGGATGGCTACACCTTC	CASSKRTGDGYTF
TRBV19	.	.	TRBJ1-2	TGTGCCAGTACGTTGCAGGGAACTAACTATGGCTACACCTTC	CASTLQGTNYGYTF
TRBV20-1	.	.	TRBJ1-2	TGCAGTGCTAGTTTCGGGGTTGGCGGCTACACCTTC	CSASFGVGGYTF
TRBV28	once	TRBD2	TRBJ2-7	TGTGCCAGCAGTACTAGCGGGGTGATCTACGAGCAGTACTTC	CASSTSGVIYEQYF
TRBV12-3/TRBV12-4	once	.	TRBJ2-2	TGTGCCAGCAGTCCGCAGGGAACCGGGGAGCTGTTTTTT	CASSPQGTGELFF
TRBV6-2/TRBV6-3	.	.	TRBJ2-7	TGTGCCAGCAGCCGGCCCAGGGGCCCACCCTACGAGCAGTACTTC	CASSRPRGPPYEQYF
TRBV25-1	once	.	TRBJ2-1	TGTGCCAGCAGTGAAACGAGGAGCTCCTACAATGAGCAGTTCTTC	CASSETRSSYNEQFF